A single TCR beta chain is shown here with its context. The table lists this clone with a count of one. No cognate antigen has been identified for it. Base quality data are lacking; no much larger clone is found one base away. The entry originates in a study of T cell responses to AZD1222 COVID-19 vaccine (dated by TCRdb to about 2021). With respect to the entire study: TCR sequencing was performed for about 250 trial participants, of whom roughly 200 were given two doses of AZD1222 and approximately 25 were given two doses of MenACWY control vaccine. Trial participants were enrolled into age subgroups of 18-55, 56-69 and 70-plus years, which contained 148, 28 and 57 TCR-sequenced participants, respectively. What the research found in general, with its limitations: A significant rise in spike-specific TCR breadth and depth was observed after two AZD1222 doses relative to day 0 and relative to MenACWY recipients. In the small 56-69-year group, the increase in depth fell short of significance, most likely because of low power. Participants were mostly white British, with more females than males. The authors suggested clonal diversity may have been underestimated. The vaccine-associated CD4 TCRs covered the entire spike protein, and the dominant responses fell in regions 160-218 and 743-854. Because no day 14 peak-response samples were available, the repertoires could be characterized only after the peak T cell response. Reportedly, close to half of the unique spike-specific TCRs recognized epitopes lying outside the regions that are mutated in the B.1.351 and B.1.1.7 variants. Only five or six AZD1222 recipients were SARS-CoV-2 seropositive at baseline, limiting conclusions about previously exposed vaccinees.

In light of the paper, this sample's time point label describes: baseline before first vaccination. The treatment or condition label on this specimen signifies: meningococcal conjugate vaccine given as trial control. Vaccinee samples came from UK trials COV001 and COV002, including a single-blind randomized controlled phase 2/3 trial of AZD1222 (ChAdOx1 nCoV-19) in healthy adults. For TCRbeta chain sequencing, PBMC samples from trial participants were taken at day 0 and at day 28 after the second dose. The CDR3 regions of human TCRbeta chains were subjected to immunosequencing. As for the authors' bioinformatics: Repertoire TCRs were matched against a reference library of SARS-CoV-2-specific TCRs generated with the MIRA antigen-specificity platform. Breadth meant the fraction of unique TCRs that were SARS-CoV-2-associated, whereas depth meant the fraction of total T cells that were SARS-CoV-2-associated. Using the MIRA data, each spike-specific TCR was mapped to the spike region that the TCR reacts to and placed in a CD4 or CD8 class. Log10-transformed breadth and depth values were compared by one-way ANOVA with Sidak's multiple comparisons tests. TCRdb holds this immuneACCESS table with in-frame rearrangements only. Some clones are missing; in checked studies, unresolved V genes explain under half, and the rest has no known cause. V, J and clone size reflect that table, while D and trimming were determined from the DNA. In this sample the table shows about 140,000 clones, about 92% of which occur a single time. The ten largest clonotypes hold less than 0.95% of the sample.

Including cysteine and phenylalanine, the CDR3 has 15 amino acids. Only the CDR3 part of the read is kept: 45 bases, read in frame from the first base. According to the germline V gene, CDR1 reads MDHEN and CDR2 reads SYDVKM. V and J are truncated by 6 bases and 2 bases respectively, leaving an intervening sequence of 15 bases. Sequenced material: peripheral blood, taken on day 0 of MenACWY control vaccination. The chain employs TRBV28 and TRBJ2-3; TRBD2 is perhaps the D gene, given 6 matching bases. The source is an adult in good health. CDR3 sequence: CASSIGDFYTDTQYF. The sequenced DNA is TGTGCCAGCAGCATAGGGGACTTTTACACAGATACGCAGTATTTT. Supplemented by the reference TRBV28 and TRBJ2-3 proteins around the CDR3, the complete variable domain is DVKVTQSSRYLVKRTGEKVFLECVQDMDHENMFWYRQDPGLGLRLIYFSYDVKMKEKGDIPEGYSVSREKKERFSLILESASTNQTSMYLCASSIGDFYTDTQYFGPGTRLTVL.